This T cell receptor (beta chain) appears in the sequencing data of a study of T-cell reconstitution after alpha-beta-depleted transplantation in children. CDR1 is MNHEY and CDR2 is SVGAGI in the germline V gene. The CDR3 covers 14 residues. V shed 4 bases and J shed 5 bases, with 15 bases lying between them. As it was prepared, the TCRbeta library received unique molecular identifiers. TCRdb re-called the PCR reads with MiXCR, one entry per CDR3 protein. This repertoire shows fewer than 750,000 distinct CDR3 sequences, roughly a quarter found once; its top ten account for less than 40%. The receptor comes from a boy younger than two with Wiskott-Aldrich syndrome, due to receive a stem cell transplant. V and J are TRBV6-5 and TRBJ2-7; D perhaps matches TRBD1 (6 bases). Sample: PBMCs, taken before TCRalphabeta/CD19-depleted stem cell transplant. The CDR3 here is CASSSSKGTHEQYF. Here the CDR3 DNA reads TGTGCCAGCAGTTCCTCCAAAGGGACACACGAGCAGTACTTC.